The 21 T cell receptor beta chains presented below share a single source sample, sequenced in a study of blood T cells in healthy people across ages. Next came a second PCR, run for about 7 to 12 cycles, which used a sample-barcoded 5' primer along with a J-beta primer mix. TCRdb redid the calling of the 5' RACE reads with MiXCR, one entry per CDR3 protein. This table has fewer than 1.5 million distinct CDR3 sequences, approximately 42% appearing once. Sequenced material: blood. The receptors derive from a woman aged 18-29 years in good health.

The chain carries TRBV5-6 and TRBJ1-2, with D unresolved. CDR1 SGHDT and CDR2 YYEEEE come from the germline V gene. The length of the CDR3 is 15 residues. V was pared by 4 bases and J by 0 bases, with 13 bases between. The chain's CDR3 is CASSVTGETNYGYTF. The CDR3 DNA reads TGTGCCAGCAGCGTGACTGGAGAGACTAACTATGGCTACACCTTC. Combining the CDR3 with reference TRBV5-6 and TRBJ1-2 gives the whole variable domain DAGVTQSPTHLIKTRGQQVTLRCSPKSGHDTVSWYQQALGQGPQFIFQYYEEEERQRGNFPDRFSGHQFPNYSSELNVNALLLGDSALYLCASSVTGETNYGYTFGSGTRLTVV.

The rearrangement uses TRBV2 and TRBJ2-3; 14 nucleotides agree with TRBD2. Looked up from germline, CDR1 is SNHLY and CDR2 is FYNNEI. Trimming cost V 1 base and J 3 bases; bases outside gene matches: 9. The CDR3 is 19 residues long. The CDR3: CASSEDLPGLAGVTDTQYF. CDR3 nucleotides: TGTGCCAGCAGTGAAGACCTGCCGGGACTAGCGGGAGTGACAGATACGCAGTATTTT. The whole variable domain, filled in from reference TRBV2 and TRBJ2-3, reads EPEVTQTPSHQVTQMGQEVILRCVPISNHLYFYWYRQILGQKVEFLVSFYNNEISEKSEIFDDQFSVERPDGSNFTLKIRSTKLEDSAMYFCASSEDLPGLAGVTDTQYFGPGTRLTVL.

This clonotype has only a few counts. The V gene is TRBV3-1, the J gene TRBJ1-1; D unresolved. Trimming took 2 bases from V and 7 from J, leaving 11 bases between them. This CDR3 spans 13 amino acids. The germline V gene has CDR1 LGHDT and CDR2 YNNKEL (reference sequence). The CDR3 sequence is CASSQYPDYEAFF. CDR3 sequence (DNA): TGTGCCAGCAGCCAATATCCGGACTATGAAGCTTTCTTT.

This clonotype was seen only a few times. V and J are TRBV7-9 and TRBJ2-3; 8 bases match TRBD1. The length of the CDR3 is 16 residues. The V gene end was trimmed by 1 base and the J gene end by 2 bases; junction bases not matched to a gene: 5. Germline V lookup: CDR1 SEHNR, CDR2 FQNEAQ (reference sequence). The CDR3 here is CASSLEAGGDTDTQYF. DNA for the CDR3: TGTGCCAGCAGCTTAGAGGCAGGGGGCGACACAGATACGCAGTATTTT.

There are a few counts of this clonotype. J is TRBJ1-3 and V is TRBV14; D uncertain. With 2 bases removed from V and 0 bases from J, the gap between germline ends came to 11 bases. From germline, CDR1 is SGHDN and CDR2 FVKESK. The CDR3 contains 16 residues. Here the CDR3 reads CASSQPGVTSGNTIYF. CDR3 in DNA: TGTGCCAGCAGCCAACCAGGCGTGACCTCTGGAAACACCATATATTTT.

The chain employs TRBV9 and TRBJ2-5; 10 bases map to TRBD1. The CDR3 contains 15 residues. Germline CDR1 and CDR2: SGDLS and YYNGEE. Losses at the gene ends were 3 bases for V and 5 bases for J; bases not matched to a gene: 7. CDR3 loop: CASSEVGTGVETQYF. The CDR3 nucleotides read TGTGCCAGCAGCGAAGTAGGGACAGGGGTGGAGACCCAGTACTTC.

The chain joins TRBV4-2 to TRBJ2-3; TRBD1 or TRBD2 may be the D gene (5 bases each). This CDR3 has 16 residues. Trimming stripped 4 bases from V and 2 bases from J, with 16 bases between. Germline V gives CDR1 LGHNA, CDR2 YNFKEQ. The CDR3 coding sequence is TGTGCCAGCAGCCGCCCTGTAGAGGGGATCACAGATACGCAGTATTTT. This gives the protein CASSRPVEGITDTQYF.

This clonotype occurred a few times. CDR3 loop: CSVVGASSGANVLTF. The CDR3 DNA follows: TGCAGCGTTGTGGGGGCATCCTCTGGGGCCAACGTCCTGACTTTC. The chain recombines TRBV29-1 with TRBJ2-6, with D perhaps TRBD1 (6 bases). From germline, CDR1 is SQVTM and CDR2 ANQGSEA. The CDR3 runs 15 residues. V was cut by 4 bases and J by 0 bases, with 10 bases left in between.

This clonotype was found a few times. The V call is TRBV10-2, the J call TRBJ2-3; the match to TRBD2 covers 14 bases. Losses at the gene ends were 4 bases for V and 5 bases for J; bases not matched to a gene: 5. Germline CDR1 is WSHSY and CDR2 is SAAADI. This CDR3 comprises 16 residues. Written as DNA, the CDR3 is TGCGCCAGCAGTGGGGGACTAGCGGGAGAAGGAGATACGCAGTATTTT. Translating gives CASSGGLAGEGDTQYF.

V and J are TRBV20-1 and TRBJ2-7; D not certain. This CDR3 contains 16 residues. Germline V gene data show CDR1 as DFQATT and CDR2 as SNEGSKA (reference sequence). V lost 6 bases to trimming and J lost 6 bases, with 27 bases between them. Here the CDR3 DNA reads TGCAGTGCGCGCCTCCCGAGATATTCCATCCTAGGCGAGCAGTACTTC. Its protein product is CSARLPRYSILGEQYF.

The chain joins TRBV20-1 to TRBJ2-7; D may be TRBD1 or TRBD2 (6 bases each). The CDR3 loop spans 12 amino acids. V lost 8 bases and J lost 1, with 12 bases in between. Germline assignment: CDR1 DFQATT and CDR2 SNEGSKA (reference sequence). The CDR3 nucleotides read TGCAGTTTTGGGGGGCGATCCTACGAGCAGTACTTC. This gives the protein CSFGGRSYEQYF.

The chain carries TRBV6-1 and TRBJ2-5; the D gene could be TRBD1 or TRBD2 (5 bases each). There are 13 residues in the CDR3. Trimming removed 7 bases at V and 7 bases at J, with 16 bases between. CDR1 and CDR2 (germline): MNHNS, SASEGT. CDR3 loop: CASKAGGGATQYF. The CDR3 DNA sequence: TGTGCCAGCAAAGCCGGTGGGGGAGCGACCCAGTACTTC.

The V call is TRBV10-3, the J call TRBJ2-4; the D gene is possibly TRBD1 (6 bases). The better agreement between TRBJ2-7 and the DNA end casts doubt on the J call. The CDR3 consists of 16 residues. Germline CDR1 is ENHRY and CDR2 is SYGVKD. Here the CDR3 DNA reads TGTGCCATCAGTGATAAGGCGGGTCGGACAGTCCCCGAGCAGTACTTC. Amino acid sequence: CAISDKAGRTVPEQYF.

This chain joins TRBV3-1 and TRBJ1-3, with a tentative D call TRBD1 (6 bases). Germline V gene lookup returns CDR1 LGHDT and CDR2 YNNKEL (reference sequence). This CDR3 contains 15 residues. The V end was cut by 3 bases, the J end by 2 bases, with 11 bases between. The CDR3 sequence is CASSHSGTTGNTIYF. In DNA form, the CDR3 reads TGTGCCAGCAGCCATTCCGGGACAACTGGAAACACCATATATTTT.

The CDR3 here is CASTRTENLYEQYF. The DNA of the CDR3 is TGTGCCAGCACCAGGACTGAAAACCTCTACGAGCAGTACTTC. The V gene is TRBV2, the J gene TRBJ2-5; D might be TRBD2 (5 bases). The J call may be wrong; the DNA end is better matched by TRBJ2-7. The CDR3 has 14 residues. Germline loops: CDR1 SNHLY, CDR2 FYNNEI.

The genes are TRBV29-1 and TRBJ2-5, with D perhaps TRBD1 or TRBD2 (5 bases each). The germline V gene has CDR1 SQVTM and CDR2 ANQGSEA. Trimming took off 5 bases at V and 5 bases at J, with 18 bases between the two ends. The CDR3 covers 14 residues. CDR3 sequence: CSVYGTDKEETQYF. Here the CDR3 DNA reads TGCAGCGTTTATGGGACGGACAAGGAGGAGACCCAGTACTTC.

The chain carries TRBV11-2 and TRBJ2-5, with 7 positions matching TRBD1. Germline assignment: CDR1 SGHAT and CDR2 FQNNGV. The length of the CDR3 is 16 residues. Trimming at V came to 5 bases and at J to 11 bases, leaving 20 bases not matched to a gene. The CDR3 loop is CASSPIGGQDSGQQYF. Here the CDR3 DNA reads TGTGCCAGCAGCCCAATCGGTGGACAGGACTCGGGCCAGCAGTACTTC.

The CDR3: CASRKTGGFEQYF. The CDR3 region has the DNA TGTGCCAGCCGCAAGACAGGGGGCTTCGAGCAGTACTTC. The rearrangement uses TRBV6-2 or TRBV6-3 and TRBJ2-7, with 10 positions matching TRBD1. J was trimmed by 6 bases and V by 8 bases; bases with no gene match: 7. Germline V gives CDR1 MNHEY, CDR2 SVGEGT. The length of the CDR3 is 13 residues.

In DNA form, the CDR3 reads TGCAGCGTTGAACCGATCGACAGCTCCTACAATGAGCAGTACTTC. It translates to CSVEPIDSSYNEQYF. J is TRBJ2-1 and V is TRBV29-1; maybe TRBD1 (5 bases). With the DNA end fitting TRBJ2-7 better, the J assignment may be wrong. The CDR3 runs 15 residues. Germline-derived CDR1 and CDR2 are SQVTM and ANQGSEA.

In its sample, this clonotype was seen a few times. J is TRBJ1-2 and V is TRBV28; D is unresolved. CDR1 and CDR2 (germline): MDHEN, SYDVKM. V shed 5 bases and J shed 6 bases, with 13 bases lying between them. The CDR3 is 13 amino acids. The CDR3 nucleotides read TGTGCCAGCAGTCATTACCTACCGGATGGCTACACCTTC. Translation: CASSHYLPDGYTF.

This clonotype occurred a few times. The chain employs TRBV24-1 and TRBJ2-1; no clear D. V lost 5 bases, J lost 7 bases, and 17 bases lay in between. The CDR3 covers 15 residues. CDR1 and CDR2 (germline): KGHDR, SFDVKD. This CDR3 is CATSADIGISNEQFF. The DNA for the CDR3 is TGTGCCACCAGTGCCGACATCGGAATTTCAAATGAGCAGTTCTTC.